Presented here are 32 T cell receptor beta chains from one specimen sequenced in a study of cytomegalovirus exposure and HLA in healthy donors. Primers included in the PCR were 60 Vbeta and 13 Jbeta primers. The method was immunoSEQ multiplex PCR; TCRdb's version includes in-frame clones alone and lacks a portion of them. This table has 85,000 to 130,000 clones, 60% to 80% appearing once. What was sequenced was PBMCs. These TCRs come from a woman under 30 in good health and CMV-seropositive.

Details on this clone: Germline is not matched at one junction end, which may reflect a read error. The CDR3 loop reads CASSLTVLSGIPSF. The CDR3 DNA reads as TGTGCCAGCAGTCTGACAGTCCTGTCCGGTATTCCCTCCTTT. V and J are TRBV27 and TRBJ1-1; possible D gene TRBD1, 5 bases. This CDR3 is built from 14 residues. Germline V CDR1 and CDR2: MNHEY, SMNVEV (reference sequence).

The DNA of the CDR3 is TGTGCCATCAGTGAGAGGGAGGATTTGGAGACCCAGTACTTC. It translates to CAISEREDLETQYF. This chain links TRBV10-3 with TRBJ2-5, with a possible D match to TRBD2 (6 bases). This CDR3 spans 14 amino acids. V was pared by 2 bases and J by 5 bases, with 12 bases between. The germline V gene encodes CDR1 ENHRY and CDR2 SYGVKD.

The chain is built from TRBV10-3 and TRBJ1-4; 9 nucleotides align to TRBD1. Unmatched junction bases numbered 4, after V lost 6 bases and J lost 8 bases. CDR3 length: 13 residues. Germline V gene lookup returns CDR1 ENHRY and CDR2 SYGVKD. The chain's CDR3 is CAIRRTGDEKLFF. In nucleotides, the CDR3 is TGTGCCATCAGACGGACAGGGGACGAAAAACTGTTTTTT.

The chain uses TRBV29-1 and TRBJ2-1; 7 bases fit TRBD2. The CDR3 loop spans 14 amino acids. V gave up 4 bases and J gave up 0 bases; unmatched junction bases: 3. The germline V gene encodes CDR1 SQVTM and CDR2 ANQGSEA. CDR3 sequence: CSVVGGSSYNEQFF. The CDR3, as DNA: TGCAGCGTTGTCGGGGGGAGCTCCTACAATGAGCAGTTCTTC.

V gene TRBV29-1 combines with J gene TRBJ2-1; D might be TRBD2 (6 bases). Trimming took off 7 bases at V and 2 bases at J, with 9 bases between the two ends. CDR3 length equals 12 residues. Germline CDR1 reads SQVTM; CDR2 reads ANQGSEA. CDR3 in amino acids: CSAGGTYNEQFF. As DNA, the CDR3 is TGCAGCGCAGGAGGGACCTACAATGAGCAGTTCTTC.

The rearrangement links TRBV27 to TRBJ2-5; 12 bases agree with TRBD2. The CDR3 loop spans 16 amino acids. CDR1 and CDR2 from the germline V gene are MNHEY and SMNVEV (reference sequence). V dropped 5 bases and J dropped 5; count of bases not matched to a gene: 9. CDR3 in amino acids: CASSPGTSGWRETQYF. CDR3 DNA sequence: TGTGCCAGCAGTCCGGGGACTAGCGGGTGGCGGGAGACCCAGTACTTC.

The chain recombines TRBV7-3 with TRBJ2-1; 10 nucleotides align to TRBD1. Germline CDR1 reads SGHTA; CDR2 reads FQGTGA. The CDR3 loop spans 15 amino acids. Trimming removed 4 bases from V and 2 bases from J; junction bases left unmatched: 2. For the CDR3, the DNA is TGTGCCAGCAGCTCCGGACAGGGGGCCTACAATGAGCAGTTCTTC. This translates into CASSSGQGAYNEQFF.

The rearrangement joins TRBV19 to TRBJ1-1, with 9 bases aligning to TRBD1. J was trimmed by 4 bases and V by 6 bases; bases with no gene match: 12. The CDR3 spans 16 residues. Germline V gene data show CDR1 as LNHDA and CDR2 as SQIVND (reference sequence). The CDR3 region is CASRTPGQGSGTEAFF. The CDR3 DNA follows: TGTGCCAGTAGGACCCCCGGACAGGGGAGCGGCACTGAAGCTTTCTTT.

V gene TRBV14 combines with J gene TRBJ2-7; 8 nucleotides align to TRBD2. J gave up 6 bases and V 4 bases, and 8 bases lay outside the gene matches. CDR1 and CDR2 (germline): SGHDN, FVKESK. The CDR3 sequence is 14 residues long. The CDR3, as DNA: TGTGCCAGCAGCCGCCCGGGACTAGTAACCGAGCAGTACTTC. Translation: CASSRPGLVTEQYF.

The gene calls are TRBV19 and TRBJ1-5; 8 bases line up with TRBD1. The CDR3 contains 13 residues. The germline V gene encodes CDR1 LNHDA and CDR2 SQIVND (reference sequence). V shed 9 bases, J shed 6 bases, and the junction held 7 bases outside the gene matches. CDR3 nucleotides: TGTGCCAGCACAGGGGGTTCGTTTCAGCCCCAGCATTTT. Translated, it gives CASTGGSFQPQHF.

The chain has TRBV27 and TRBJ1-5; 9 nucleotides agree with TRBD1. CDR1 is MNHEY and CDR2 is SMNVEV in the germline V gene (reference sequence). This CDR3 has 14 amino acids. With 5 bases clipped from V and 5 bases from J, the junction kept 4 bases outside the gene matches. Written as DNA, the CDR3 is TGTGCCAGCAGTGCCACAGGGGGCGATCAGCCCCAGCATTTT. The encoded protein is CASSATGGDQPQHF.

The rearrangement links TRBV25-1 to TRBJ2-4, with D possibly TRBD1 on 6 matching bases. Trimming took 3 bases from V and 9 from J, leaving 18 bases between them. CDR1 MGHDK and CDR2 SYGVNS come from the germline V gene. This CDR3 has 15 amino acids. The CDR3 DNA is TGTGCCAGCAGTGACCGGACAGTAGGTCAGGGCATTCAGTACTTC. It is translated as CASSDRTVGQGIQYF.

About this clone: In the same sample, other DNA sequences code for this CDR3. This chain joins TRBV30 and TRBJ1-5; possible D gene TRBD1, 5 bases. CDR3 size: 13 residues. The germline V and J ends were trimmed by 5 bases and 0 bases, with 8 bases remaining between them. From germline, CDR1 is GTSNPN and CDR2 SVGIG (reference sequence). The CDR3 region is CAWAGDSNQPQHF. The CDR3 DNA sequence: TGTGCCTGGGCGGGGGATAGCAATCAGCCCCAGCATTTT.

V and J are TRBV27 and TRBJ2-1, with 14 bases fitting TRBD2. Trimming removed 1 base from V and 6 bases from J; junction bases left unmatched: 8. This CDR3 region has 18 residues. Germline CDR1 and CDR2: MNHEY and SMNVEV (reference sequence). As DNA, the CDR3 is TGTGCCAGCAGTTTATGGAGGGGACTAGCGGGAGATGGCAATGAGCAGTTCTTC. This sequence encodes CASSLWRGLAGDGNEQFF.

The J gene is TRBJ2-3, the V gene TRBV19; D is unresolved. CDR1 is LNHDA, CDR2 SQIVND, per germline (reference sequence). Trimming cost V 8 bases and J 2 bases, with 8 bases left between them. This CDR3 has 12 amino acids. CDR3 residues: CASGRYTDTQYF. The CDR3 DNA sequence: TGTGCCAGTGGCAGGTACACAGATACGCAGTATTTT.

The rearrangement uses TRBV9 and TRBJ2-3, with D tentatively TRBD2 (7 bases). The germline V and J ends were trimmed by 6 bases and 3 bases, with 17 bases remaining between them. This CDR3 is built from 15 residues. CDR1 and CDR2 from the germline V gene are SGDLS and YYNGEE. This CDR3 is CASNLWGGGTDTQYF. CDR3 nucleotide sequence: TGTGCCAGCAACCTTTGGGGAGGGGGTACAGATACGCAGTATTTT.

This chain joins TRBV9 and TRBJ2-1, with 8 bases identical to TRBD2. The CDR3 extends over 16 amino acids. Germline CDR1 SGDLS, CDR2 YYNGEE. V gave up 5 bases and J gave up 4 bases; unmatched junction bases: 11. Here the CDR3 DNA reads TGTGCCAGCAGGTCAGACCATAGCGGGATTTACAATGAGCAGTTCTTC. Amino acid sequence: CASRSDHSGIYNEQFF.

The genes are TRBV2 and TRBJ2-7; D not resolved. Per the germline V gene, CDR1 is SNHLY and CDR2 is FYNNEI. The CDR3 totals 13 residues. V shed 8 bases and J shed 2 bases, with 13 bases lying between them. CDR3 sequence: CASLTTVTYEQYF. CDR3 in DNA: TGTGCCAGCTTGACAACAGTAACCTACGAGCAGTACTTC.

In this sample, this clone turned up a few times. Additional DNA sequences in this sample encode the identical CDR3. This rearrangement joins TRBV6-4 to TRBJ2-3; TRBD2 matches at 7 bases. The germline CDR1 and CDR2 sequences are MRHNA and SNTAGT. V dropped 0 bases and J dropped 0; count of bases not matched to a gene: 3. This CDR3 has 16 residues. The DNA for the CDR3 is TGTGCCAGCAGTGACTCGGCTAGCGGTAGCACAGATACGCAGTATTTT. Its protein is CASSDSASGSTDTQYF.

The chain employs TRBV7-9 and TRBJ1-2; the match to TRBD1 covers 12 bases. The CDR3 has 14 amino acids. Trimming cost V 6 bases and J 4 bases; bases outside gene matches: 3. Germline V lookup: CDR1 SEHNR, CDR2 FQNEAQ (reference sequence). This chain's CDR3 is CASRPGQGAYGYTF. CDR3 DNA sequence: TGTGCCAGCAGACCGGGACAGGGGGCCTATGGCTACACCTTC.

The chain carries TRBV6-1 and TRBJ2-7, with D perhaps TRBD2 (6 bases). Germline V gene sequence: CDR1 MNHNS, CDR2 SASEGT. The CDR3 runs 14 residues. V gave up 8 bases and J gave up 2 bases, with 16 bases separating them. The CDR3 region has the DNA TGTGCCAGCGGGGGGTTGGACGGAACCTACGAGCAGTACTTC. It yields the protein CASGGLDGTYEQYF.

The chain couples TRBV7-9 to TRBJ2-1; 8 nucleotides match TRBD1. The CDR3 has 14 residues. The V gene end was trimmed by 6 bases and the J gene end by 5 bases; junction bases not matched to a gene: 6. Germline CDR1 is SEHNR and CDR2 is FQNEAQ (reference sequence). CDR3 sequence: CASRFWTGHNEQFF. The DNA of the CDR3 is TGTGCCAGCAGGTTCTGGACAGGGCACAATGAGCAGTTCTTC.

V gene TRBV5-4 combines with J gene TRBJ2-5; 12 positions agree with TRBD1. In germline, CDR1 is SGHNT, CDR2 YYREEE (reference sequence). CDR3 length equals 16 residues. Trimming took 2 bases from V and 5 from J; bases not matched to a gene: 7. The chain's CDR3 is CASSFGDRGLRETQYF. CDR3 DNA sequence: TGTGCCAGCAGCTTCGGGGACAGGGGGCTTCGGGAGACCCAGTACTTC.

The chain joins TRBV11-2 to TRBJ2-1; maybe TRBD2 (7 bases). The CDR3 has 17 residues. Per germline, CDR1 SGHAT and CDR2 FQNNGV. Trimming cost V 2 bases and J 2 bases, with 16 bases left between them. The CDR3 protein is CASSLMGAGATYNEQFF. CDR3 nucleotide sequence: TGTGCCAGCAGCTTAATGGGGGCGGGAGCTACCTACAATGAGCAGTTCTTC.

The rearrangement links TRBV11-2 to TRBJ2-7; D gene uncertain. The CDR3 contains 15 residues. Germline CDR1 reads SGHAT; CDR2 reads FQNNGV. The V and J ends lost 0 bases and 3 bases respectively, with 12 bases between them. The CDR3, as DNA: TGTGCCAGCAGCTTAGATCCGTACTATATCTACGAGCAGTACTTC. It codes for CASSLDPYYIYEQYF.

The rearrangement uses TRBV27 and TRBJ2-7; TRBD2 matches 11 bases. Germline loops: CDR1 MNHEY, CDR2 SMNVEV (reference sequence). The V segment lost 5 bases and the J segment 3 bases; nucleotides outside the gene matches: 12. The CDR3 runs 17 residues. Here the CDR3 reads CASSRSTSGTLYYEQYF. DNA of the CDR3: TGTGCCAGCAGTCGATCGACTAGCGGGACCCTATACTACGAGCAGTACTTC.

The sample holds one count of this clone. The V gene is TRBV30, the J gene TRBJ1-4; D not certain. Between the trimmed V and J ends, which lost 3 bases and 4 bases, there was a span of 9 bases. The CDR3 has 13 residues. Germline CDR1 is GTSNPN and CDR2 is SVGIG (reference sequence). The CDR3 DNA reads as TGTGCCTGGAGCCCCCCAATTAATGAAAAACTGTTTTTT. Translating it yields CAWSPPINEKLFF. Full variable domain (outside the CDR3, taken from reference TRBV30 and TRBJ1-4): SQTIHQWPATLVQPVGSPLSLECTVEGTSNPNLYWYRQAAGRGLQLLFYSVGIGQISSEVPQNLSASRPQDRQFILSSKKLLLSDSGFYLCAWSPPINEKLFFGSGTQLSVL.

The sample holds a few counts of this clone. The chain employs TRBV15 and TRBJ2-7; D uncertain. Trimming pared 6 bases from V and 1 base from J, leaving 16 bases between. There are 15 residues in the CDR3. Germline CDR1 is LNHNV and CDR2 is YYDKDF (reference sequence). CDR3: CATSNWAGNSYEQYF. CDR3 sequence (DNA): TGTGCCACCAGTAATTGGGCAGGAAATTCCTACGAGCAGTACTTC.

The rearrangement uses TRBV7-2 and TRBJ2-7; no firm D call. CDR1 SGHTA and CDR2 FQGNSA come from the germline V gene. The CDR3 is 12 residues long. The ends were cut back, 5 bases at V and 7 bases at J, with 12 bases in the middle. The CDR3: CASSLHAREQYF. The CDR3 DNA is TGTGCCAGCAGCCTCCACGCGAGGGAGCAGTACTTC.

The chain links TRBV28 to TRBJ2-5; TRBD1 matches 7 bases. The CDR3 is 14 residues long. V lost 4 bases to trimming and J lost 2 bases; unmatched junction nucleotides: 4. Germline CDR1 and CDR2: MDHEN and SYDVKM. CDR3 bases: TGTGCCAGCAGTTCTCGGGACAGTCAAGAGACCCAGTACTTC. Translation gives CASSSRDSQETQYF.

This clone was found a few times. The CDR3 DNA reads TGTGCCAGCAGTGAGGGGGGGACCGCTATTAACTATGGCTACACCTTC. Translation gives CASSEGGTAINYGYTF. The J gene is TRBJ1-2, the V gene TRBV6-4, with a weak D call TRBD1 (5 bases). In germline, CDR1 is MRHNA, CDR2 SNTAGT. CDR3 length: 16 residues. Deletions cut 3 bases from V and 1 base from J, with 15 bases between.

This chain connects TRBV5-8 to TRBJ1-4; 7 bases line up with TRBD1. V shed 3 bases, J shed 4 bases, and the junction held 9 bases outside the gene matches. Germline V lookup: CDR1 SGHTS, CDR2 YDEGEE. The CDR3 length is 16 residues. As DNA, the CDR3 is TGTGCCAGCAGCTGGGCCGGACAGGTCCTTAATGAAAAACTGTTTTTT. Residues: CASSWAGQVLNEKLFF. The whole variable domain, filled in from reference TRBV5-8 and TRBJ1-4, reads EAGVTQSPTHLIKTRGQQATLRCSPISGHTSVYWYQQALGLGLQFLLWYDEGEERNRGNFPPRFSGRQFPNYSSELNVNALELEDSALYLCASSWAGQVLNEKLFFGSGTQLSVL.